This passage covers 28 T cell receptor beta chains from one sample sequenced in a study of T-cell reconstitution after alpha-beta-depleted transplantation in children. This sample's TCRbeta library carried unique molecular identifier barcodes. One entry per CDR3 protein results from TCRdb running MiXCR on the PCR reads. The sample contains around 580,000 distinct CDR3 sequences, 25% to 30% of which appear only once. The sequencing here drew on PBMCs, taken before TCRalphabeta/CD19-depleted stem cell transplant. The receptors stem from a boy under two years old with Wiskott-Aldrich syndrome, due to receive a stem cell transplant.

The chain couples TRBV20-1 to TRBJ2-2; 7 nucleotides agree with TRBD2. CDR1 DFQATT and CDR2 SNEGSKA come from the germline V gene (reference sequence). The CDR3 is 16 residues long. The V gene end was trimmed by 3 bases and the J gene end by 0 bases; junction bases not matched to a gene: 7. CDR3 DNA sequence: TGCAGTGCTAGCCAGCGGGGCCTCGCGAACACCGGGGAGCTGTTTTTT. This sequence encodes CSASQRGLANTGELFF.

The V and J genes are TRBV11-2 and TRBJ2-7, with unresolved D. V was cut by 5 bases and J by 0 bases, with 11 bases left in between. Germline loops: CDR1 SGHAT, CDR2 FQNNGV. There are 14 residues in the CDR3. The DNA for the CDR3 is TGTGCCAGCAGCCTCAGCTGGAGCTCCTACGAGCAGTACTTC. Residues: CASSLSWSSYEQYF.

This clonotype occurred a few times. J is TRBJ2-7 and V is TRBV12-3 or TRBV12-4; TRBD2 agrees at 9 bases. The CDR3 covers 16 residues. V lost 5 bases, J lost 0 bases, and 8 bases stayed unmatched. CDR3 protein: CASSPGLAQSSYEQYF. CDR3 in DNA: TGTGCCAGCAGTCCTGGACTAGCGCAAAGCTCCTACGAGCAGTACTTC.

Regarding this clonotype: One end of the junction does not line up with germline, which may come from a read error. This rearrangement joins TRBV9 to TRBJ2-7; 7 nucleotides agree with TRBD2. The CDR3 spans 13 residues. Per germline, CDR1 SGDLS and CDR2 YYNGEE. The CDR3 protein is CASSALSSGEQYF. CDR3 coding DNA: TGTGCCAGTAGCGCCCTGTCTAGCGGCGAGCAGTACTTC.

The sample holds one count of this clonotype. The chain employs TRBV3-1 and TRBJ2-5, with 8 nucleotides matching TRBD2. The ends lost 10 bases at V and 0 bases at J; junction bases unmatched: 16. Per the germline V gene, CDR1 is LGHDT and CDR2 is YNNKEL (reference sequence). CDR3 length: 17 residues. CDR3 DNA sequence: TGTGCCACCTCCCAAGATTATGATAGCGGGAACCAAGAGACCCAGTACTTC. It translates to CATSQDYDSGNQETQYF.

This clonotype was seen a few times. The rearrangement links TRBV4-1 to TRBJ1-2, with D hard to call. Germline CDR1 and CDR2: MGHRA and YSYEKL. Deletions cut 4 bases from V and 0 bases from J, with 15 bases between. CDR3 length: 16 residues. The chain's CDR3 is CASSLMTTPTNYGYTF. The CDR3 DNA reads TGCGCCAGCAGCCTCATGACAACTCCGACTAACTATGGCTACACCTTC.

Only a few counts were recorded for this clonotype. The V gene is TRBV11-2, the J gene TRBJ2-7, with 7 bases fitting TRBD1. V was pared by 5 bases and J by 0 bases, with 7 bases of the junction left unmatched. This CDR3 contains 15 residues. Per germline, CDR1 SGHAT and CDR2 FQNNGV. CDR3 in amino acids: CASSPETGSSYEQYF. The CDR3 DNA reads as TGTGCCAGCAGCCCAGAGACAGGGTCCTCCTACGAGCAGTACTTC.

This clonotype was picked up a small number of times. The chain uses TRBV5-1 and TRBJ2-2; D is unresolved. V was shortened by 2 bases and J by 8 bases, with 16 bases between the two germline ends. Germline V gene data show CDR1 as SGHRS and CDR2 as YFSETQ. This CDR3 contains 15 residues. The CDR3 loop is CASSLSTSPEGELFF. In DNA form, the CDR3 reads TGCGCCAGCAGCTTATCGACCTCCCCGGAAGGGGAGCTGTTTTTT.

The CDR3 DNA reads as TGTGCCATCAGGGGGGACCGTATCGGTGGCTACACCTTC. Translating gives CAIRGDRIGGYTF. This sequence joins TRBV10-3 and TRBJ1-2, with D maybe TRBD1 (5 bases). V was cut by 6 bases and J by 7 bases, with 15 bases left in between. Germline V lookup: CDR1 ENHRY, CDR2 SYGVKD. CDR3 size: 13 residues.

The V and J genes are TRBV18 and TRBJ1-3, with D uncertain. Germline-derived CDR1 and CDR2 are KGHSH and LQKENI. This CDR3 contains 14 residues. V lost 6 bases, J lost 0 bases, and 9 bases lay in between. CDR3 loop: CASSSVGSGNTIYF. The CDR3 DNA is TGTGCCAGCTCTTCGGTAGGCTCTGGAAACACCATATATTTT.

This clonotype was found a few times. The gene calls are TRBV14 and TRBJ2-5; D is possibly TRBD2 (5 bases). The CDR3 is 14 amino acids. V lost 3 bases to trimming and J lost 4 bases, with 12 bases between them. Germline loops: CDR1 SGHDN, CDR2 FVKESK. The CDR3 here is CASSHTRRGETQYF. The CDR3 nucleotides are TGTGCCAGCAGCCACACTAGGCGTGGAGAGACCCAGTACTTC.

CDR3 residues: CASSGPSGRTSEQYF. The CDR3, as DNA: TGTGCCAGCAGTGGGCCTAGCGGGAGGACTTCTGAGCAGTACTTC. The chain couples TRBV27 to TRBJ2-7; 11 bases match TRBD2. Trimming removed 5 bases from V and 7 bases from J; junction bases left unmatched: 10. This CDR3 is built from 15 residues. Germline values: CDR1 MNHEY, CDR2 SMNVEV (reference sequence).

In its sample, this clonotype was seen a few times. This sequence joins TRBV20-1 and TRBJ2-1, with 10 positions matching TRBD2. With V trimmed by 6 bases and J by 6 bases, 14 bases remained unmatched. This CDR3 contains 16 residues. Germline V lookup: CDR1 DFQATT, CDR2 SNEGSKA (reference sequence). The CDR3 loop reads CSARPSGRFWSNEQFF. The CDR3 DNA reads TGCAGTGCGAGACCTAGCGGGAGATTTTGGTCCAATGAGCAGTTCTTC.

V gene TRBV28 combines with J gene TRBJ2-4; 8 bases map to TRBD2. This CDR3 is built from 15 residues. Germline V gives CDR1 MDHEN, CDR2 SYDVKM. Trimming cost V 2 bases and J 2 bases; bases outside gene matches: 2. CDR3 DNA sequence: TGTGCCAGCAGTTTACTAGCGGGTACCAAAAACATTCAGTACTTC. Translated: CASSLLAGTKNIQYF.

The chain carries TRBV12-3 or TRBV12-4 and TRBJ2-7, with 10 nucleotides matching TRBD2. This CDR3 spans 16 amino acids. The V gene end was trimmed by 1 base and the J gene end by 8 bases; junction bases not matched to a gene: 11. Written as DNA, the CDR3 is TGTGCCAGCAGTTTAGGAGGAGGACTAGCGGTCTTACAGCAGTACTTC. This codes for CASSLGGGLAVLQQYF.

The chain combines TRBV3-1 with TRBJ2-1, with D possibly matching TRBD2 (6 bases). This CDR3 has 15 residues. CDR1 and CDR2 (germline): LGHDT, YNNKEL (reference sequence). V lost 4 bases and J 6 bases, leaving 16 bases between the germline ends. The CDR3 is CASSPRILATNEQFF. CDR3 DNA sequence: TGTGCCAGCAGCCCCCGAATCCTAGCGACCAATGAGCAGTTCTTC.

The chain has TRBV10-3 and TRBJ2-5, with 11 positions matching TRBD1. The J segment lost 4 bases and the V segment lost 6 bases, leaving 4 bases of the junction unmatched. The CDR3 covers 14 residues. CDR1 is ENHRY, CDR2 SYGVKD, per germline. The CDR3 DNA follows: TGTGCCATCAGAGGACAGGGGGCTTTAGAGACCCAGTACTTC. Amino acid sequence: CAIRGQGALETQYF.

This rearrangement joins TRBV12-3 or TRBV12-4 to TRBJ1-3, with a weak D call TRBD1 (5 bases). V dropped 7 bases and J dropped 3 bases, with 16 bases sitting between them. The CDR3 spans 15 residues. The CDR3 nucleotides are TGTGCCAGCAATCTTGGGCAGGGAAATGGAAACACCATATATTTT. It specifies CASNLGQGNGNTIYF.

CDR3 region: CASSLELRGTGTDTQYF. CDR3 sequence (DNA): TGCGCCAGCAGCTTGGAATTGCGAGGGACGGGCACAGATACGCAGTATTTT. This rearrangement joins TRBV5-1 to TRBJ2-3; D could derive from TRBD1 or TRBD2 (5 bases each). In germline, CDR1 is SGHRS, CDR2 YFSETQ. The CDR3 is 17 residues long. The V gene lost 0 bases and the J gene lost 1 base, with 15 bases spanning the gap.

The chain couples TRBV12-3 or TRBV12-4 to TRBJ2-2; no clear D. Deletions cut 3 bases from V and 4 bases from J, with 9 bases between. The CDR3 loop spans 14 amino acids. The chain's CDR3 is CASSLFWVTGELFF. The CDR3 region has the DNA TGTGCCAGCAGTTTGTTTTGGGTCACCGGGGAGCTGTTTTTT.

The gene calls are TRBV20-1 and TRBJ2-7; 7 bases map to TRBD2. The CDR3 loop spans 14 amino acids. Germline loops: CDR1 DFQATT, CDR2 SNEGSKA (reference sequence). V lost 0 bases to trimming and J lost 4 bases; unmatched junction nucleotides: 6. CDR3 nucleotides: TGCAGTGCTAGAGATACGGGCGGGAGTTACGAGCAGTACTTC. Translation gives CSARDTGGSYEQYF.

This clonotype was observed a handful of times. The CDR3 nucleotides are TGTGCCAGCAGCCAAGCAGGACTAGCGGGAAACAATGAGCAGTTCTTC. It codes for CASSQAGLAGNNEQFF. The chain employs TRBV3-1 and TRBJ2-1; 12 nucleotides align to TRBD2. The CDR3 contains 16 residues. Losses at the gene ends were 1 base for V and 5 bases for J; bases not matched to a gene: 3. Germline CDR1 is LGHDT and CDR2 is YNNKEL (reference sequence).

The chain joins TRBV4-1 to TRBJ2-2, with a tentative D call TRBD1 (7 bases). Germline V gene data show CDR1 as MGHRA and CDR2 as YSYEKL. Trimming removed 3 bases from V and 8 bases from J, with 25 bases in between. The CDR3 totals 18 residues. The CDR3 is CASSQGGPGTASPGELFF. In DNA form, the CDR3 reads TGCGCCAGCAGCCAGGGGGGCCCGGGGACAGCCTCGCCTGGGGAGCTGTTTTTT.

The V and J genes are TRBV9 and TRBJ2-7; 10 positions match TRBD2. V trimming: 3 bases; J trimming: 5 bases; junction bases outside the gene matches: 11. CDR3 size: 16 residues. The germline V gene encodes CDR1 SGDLS and CDR2 YYNGEE. CDR3 sequence: CASSALLTSGVNEQYF. The CDR3 DNA sequence: TGTGCCAGCAGCGCCCTCCTAACTAGCGGGGTAAACGAGCAGTACTTC.

This clonotype has more than one count but fewer than ten. The J gene is TRBJ2-7, the V gene TRBV7-9; 8 nucleotides line up with TRBD1. Germline V gene data show CDR1 as SEHNR and CDR2 as FQNEAQ (reference sequence). The CDR3 extends over 16 amino acids. Trimming cost V 0 bases and J 3 bases; bases outside gene matches: 7. The CDR3: CASSLADRGPHYEQYF. The DNA of the CDR3 is TGTGCCAGCAGCTTAGCCGACAGGGGTCCTCACTACGAGCAGTACTTC.

This chain connects TRBV20-1 to TRBJ2-1; D unclear. The length of the CDR3 is 14 residues. Trimming took off 3 bases at V and 3 bases at J, with 12 bases between the two ends. Germline loops: CDR1 DFQATT, CDR2 SNEGSKA (reference sequence). The CDR3, as DNA: TGCAGTGCTAGGACCGACTCTTTCTACAATGAGCAGTTCTTC. Translating it yields CSARTDSFYNEQFF.

The chain carries TRBV2 and TRBJ2-2, with D maybe TRBD1 (6 bases). V was clipped by 4 bases and J by 1 base, with 22 bases between them. The germline CDR1 and CDR2 sequences are SNHLY and FYNNEI. The CDR3 loop spans 19 amino acids. The CDR3: CASSAYKQGKVLNTGELFF. The CDR3 DNA is TGTGCCAGCAGTGCCTATAAACAGGGTAAAGTCTTGAACACCGGGGAGCTGTTTTTT. Full variable domain (remainder filled in from reference TRBV2 and TRBJ2-2): EPEVTQTPSHQVTQMGQEVILRCVPISNHLYFYWYRQILGQKVEFLVSFYNNEISEKSEIFDDQFSVERPDGSNFTLKIRSTKLEDSAMYFCASSAYKQGKVLNTGELFFGEGSRLTVL.

This clonotype was seen more than once but under ten times. This chain connects TRBV29-1 to TRBJ2-1; D may be TRBD1 (5 bases). CDR1 SQVTM and CDR2 ANQGSEA come from the germline V gene. V was trimmed by 2 bases and J by 5 bases, leaving 10 bases between them. CDR3 length equals 13 residues. Here the CDR3 DNA reads TGCAGCGTTGAACGAACGACAGACAATGAGCAGTTCTTC. Amino acid sequence: CSVERTTDNEQFF.